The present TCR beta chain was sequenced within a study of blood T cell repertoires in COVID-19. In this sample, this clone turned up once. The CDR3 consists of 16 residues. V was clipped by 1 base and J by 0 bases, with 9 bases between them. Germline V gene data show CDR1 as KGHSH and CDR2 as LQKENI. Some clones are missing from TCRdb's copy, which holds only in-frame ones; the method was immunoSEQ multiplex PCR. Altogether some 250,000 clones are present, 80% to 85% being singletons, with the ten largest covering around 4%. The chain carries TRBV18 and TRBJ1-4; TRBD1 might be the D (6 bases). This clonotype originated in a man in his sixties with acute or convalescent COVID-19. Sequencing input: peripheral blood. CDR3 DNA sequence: TGTGCCAGCTCACCACGACAGGTGACAACTAATGAAAAACTGTTTTTT. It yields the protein CASSPRQVTTNEKLFF.